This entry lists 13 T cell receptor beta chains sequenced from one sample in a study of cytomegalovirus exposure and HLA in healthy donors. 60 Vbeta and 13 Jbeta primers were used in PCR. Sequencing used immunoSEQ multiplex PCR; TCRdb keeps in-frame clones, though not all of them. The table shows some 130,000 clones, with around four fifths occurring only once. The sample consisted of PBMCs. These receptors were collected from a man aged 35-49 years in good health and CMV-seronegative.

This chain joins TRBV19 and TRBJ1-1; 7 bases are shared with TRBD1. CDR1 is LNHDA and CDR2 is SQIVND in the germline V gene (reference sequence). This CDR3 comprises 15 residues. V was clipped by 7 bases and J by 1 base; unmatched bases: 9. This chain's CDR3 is CASTKRGQPNTEAFF. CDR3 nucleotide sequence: TGTGCCAGTACTAAAAGGGGACAGCCGAACACTGAAGCTTTCTTT.

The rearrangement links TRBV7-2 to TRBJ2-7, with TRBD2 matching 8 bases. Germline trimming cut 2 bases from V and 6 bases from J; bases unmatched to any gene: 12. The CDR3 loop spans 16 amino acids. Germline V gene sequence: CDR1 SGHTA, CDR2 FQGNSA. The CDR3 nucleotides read TGTGCCAGCAGCTTATCCTCAGCCGGGGGGGGCTCCGAGCAGTACTTC. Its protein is CASSLSSAGGGSEQYF.

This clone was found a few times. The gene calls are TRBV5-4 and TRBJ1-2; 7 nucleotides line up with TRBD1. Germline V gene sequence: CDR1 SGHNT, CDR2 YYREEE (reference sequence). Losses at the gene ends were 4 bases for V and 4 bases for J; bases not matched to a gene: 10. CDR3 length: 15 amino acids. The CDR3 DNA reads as TGTGCCAGCAGCCGGGGGGGCAGGGGGGCCTATGGCTACACCTTC. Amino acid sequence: CASSRGGRGAYGYTF.

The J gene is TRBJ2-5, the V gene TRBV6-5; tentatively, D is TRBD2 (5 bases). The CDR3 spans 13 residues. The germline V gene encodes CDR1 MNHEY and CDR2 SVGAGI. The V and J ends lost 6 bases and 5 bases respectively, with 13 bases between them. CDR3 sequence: CASSLRGTETQYF. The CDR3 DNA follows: TGTGCCAGCAGCCTTCGGGGTACGGAGACCCAGTACTTC.

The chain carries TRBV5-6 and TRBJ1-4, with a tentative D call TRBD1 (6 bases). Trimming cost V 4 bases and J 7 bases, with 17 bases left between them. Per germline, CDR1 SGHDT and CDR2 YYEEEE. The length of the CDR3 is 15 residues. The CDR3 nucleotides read TGTGCCAGCAGCCAGCAGGGACATCGAGCTGAAAAACTGTTTTTT. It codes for CASSQQGHRAEKLFF. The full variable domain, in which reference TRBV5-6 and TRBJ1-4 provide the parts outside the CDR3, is DAGVTQSPTHLIKTRGQQVTLRCSPKSGHDTVSWYQQALGQGPQFIFQYYEEEERQRGNFPDRFSGHQFPNYSSELNVNALLLGDSALYLCASSQQGHRAEKLFFGSGTQLSVL.

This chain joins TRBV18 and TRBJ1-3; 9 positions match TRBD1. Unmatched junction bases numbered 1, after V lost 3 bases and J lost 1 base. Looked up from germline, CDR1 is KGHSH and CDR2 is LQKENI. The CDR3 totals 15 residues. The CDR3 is CASSPGTGSGNTIYF. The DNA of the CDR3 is TGTGCCAGCTCACCGGGGACAGGGTCTGGAAACACCATATATTTT.

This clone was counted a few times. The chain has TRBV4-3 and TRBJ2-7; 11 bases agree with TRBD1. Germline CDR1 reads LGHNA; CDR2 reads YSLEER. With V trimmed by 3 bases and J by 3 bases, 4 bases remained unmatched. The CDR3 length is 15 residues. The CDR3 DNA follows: TGCGCCAGCAGCCACTCCGGGACAGGGGGCTACGAGCAGTACTTC. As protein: CASSHSGTGGYEQYF.

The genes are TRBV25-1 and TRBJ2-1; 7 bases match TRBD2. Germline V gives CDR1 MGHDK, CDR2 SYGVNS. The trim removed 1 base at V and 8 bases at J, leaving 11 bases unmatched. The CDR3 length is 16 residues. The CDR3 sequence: CASSEFTPRGRDEQFF. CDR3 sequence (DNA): TGTGCCAGCAGTGAATTCACCCCGCGGGGGAGGGATGAGCAGTTCTTC.

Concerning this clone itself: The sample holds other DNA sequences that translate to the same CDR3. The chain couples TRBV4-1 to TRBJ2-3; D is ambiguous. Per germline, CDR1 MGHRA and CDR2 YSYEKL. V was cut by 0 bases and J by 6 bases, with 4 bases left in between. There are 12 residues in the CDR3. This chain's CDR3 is CASSQDRDTQYF. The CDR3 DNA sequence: TGCGCCAGCAGCCAAGATCGGGATACGCAGTATTTT.

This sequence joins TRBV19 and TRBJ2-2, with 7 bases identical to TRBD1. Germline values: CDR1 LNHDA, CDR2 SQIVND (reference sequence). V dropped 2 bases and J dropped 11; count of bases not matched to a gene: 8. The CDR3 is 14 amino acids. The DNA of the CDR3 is TGTGCCAGTAGTATATCACAGGGGAGTCGAGAGCTGTTTTTT. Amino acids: CASSISQGSRELFF. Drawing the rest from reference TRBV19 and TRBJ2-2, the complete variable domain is DGGITQSPKYLFRKEGQNVTLSCEQNLNHDAMYWYRQDPGQGLRLIYYSQIVNDFQKGDIAEGYSVSREKKESFPLTVTSAQKNPTAFYLCASSISQGSRELFFGEGSRLTVL.

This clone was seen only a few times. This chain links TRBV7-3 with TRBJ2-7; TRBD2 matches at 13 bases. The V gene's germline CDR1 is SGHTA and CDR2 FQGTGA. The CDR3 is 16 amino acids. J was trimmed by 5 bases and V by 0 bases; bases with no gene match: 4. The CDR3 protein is CASSLTGTSGNHEQYF. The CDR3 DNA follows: TGTGCCAGCAGCTTAACGGGGACTAGCGGGAACCACGAGCAGTACTTC.

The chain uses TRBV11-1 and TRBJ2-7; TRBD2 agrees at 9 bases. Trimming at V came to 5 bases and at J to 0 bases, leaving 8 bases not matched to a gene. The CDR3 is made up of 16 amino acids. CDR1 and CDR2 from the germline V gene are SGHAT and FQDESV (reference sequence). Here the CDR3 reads CASSNLAGESSYEQYF. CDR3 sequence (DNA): TGTGCCAGCAGCAACTTAGCGGGGGAGAGCTCCTACGAGCAGTACTTC. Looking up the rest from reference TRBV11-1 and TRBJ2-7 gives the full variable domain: EAEVAQSPRYKITEKSQAVAFWCDPISGHATLYWYRQILGQGPELLVQFQDESVVDDSQLPKDRFSAERLKGVDSTLKIQPAELGDSAMYLCASSNLAGESSYEQYFGPGTRLTVT.

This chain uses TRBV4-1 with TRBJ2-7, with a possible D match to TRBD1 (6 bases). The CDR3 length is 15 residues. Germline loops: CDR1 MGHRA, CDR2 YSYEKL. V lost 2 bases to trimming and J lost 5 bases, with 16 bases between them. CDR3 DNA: TGCGCCAGCAGCCAAATGACAGGCCTCCGGGACGAGCAGTACTTC. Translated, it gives CASSQMTGLRDEQYF.